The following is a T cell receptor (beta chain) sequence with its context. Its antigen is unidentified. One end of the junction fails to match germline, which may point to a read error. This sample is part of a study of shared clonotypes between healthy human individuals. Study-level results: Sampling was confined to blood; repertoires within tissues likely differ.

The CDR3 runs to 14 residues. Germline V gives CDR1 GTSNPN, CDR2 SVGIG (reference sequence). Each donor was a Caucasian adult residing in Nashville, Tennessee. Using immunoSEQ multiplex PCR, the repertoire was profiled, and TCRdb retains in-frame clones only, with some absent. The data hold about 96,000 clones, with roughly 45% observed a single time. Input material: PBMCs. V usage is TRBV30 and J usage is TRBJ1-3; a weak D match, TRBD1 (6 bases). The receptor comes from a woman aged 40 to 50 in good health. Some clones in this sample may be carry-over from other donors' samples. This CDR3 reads CAWSVGGSGNAIYF. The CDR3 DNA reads TGCGCCTGGAGTGTCGGGGGCTCTGGAAACGCCATATATTTT. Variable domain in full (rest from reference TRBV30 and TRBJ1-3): SQTIHQWPATLVQPVGSPLSLECTVEGTSNPNLYWYRQAAGRGLQLLFYSVGIGQISSEVPQNLSASRPQDRQFILSSKKLLLSDSGFYLCAWSVGGSGNAIYFGEGSWLTVV.